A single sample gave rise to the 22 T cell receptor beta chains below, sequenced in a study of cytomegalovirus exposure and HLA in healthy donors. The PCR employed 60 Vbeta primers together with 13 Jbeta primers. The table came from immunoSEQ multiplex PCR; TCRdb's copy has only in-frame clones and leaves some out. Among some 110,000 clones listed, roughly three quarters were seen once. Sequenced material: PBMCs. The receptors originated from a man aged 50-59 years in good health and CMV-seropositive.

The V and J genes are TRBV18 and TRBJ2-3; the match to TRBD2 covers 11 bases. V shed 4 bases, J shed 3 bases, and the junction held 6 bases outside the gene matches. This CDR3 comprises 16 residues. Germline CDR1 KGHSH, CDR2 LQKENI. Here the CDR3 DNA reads TGTGCCAGCTCACTTATAGCGGGAGGGCTAACAGATACGCAGTATTTT. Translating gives CASSLIAGGLTDTQYF.

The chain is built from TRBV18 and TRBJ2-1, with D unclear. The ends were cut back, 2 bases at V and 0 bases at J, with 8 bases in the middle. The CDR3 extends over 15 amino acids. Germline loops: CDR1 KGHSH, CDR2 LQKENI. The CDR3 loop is CASSPARSSYNEQFF. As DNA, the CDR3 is TGTGCCAGCTCACCAGCCCGGAGCTCCTACAATGAGCAGTTCTTC.

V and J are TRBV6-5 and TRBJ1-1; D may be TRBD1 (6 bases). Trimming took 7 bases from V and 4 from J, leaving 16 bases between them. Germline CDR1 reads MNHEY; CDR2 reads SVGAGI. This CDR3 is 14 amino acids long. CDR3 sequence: CASTWTARGTEAFF. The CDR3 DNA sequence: TGTGCCAGCACCTGGACAGCCCGGGGCACTGAAGCTTTCTTT.

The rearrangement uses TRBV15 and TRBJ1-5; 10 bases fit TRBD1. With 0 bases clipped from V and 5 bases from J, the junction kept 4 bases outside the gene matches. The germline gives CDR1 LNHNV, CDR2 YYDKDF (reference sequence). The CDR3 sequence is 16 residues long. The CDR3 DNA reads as TGTGCCACCAGCAGAGATGGGACAGGGGACTATCAGCCCCAGCATTTT. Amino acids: CATSRDGTGDYQPQHF.

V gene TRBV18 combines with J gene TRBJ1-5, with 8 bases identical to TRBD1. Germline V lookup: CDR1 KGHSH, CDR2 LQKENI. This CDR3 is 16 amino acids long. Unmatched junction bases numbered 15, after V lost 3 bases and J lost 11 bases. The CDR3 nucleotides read TGTGCCAGCTCACCGAACACAGGGGGAGCTGGCGGGGCCCAGCATTTT. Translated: CASSPNTGGAGGAQHF. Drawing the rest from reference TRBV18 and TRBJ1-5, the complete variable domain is NAGVMQNPRHLVRRRGQEARLRCSPMKGHSHVYWYRQLPEEGLKFMVYLQKENIIDESGMPKERFSAEFPKEGPSILRIQQVVRGDSAAYFCASSPNTGGAGGAQHFGDGTRLSIL.

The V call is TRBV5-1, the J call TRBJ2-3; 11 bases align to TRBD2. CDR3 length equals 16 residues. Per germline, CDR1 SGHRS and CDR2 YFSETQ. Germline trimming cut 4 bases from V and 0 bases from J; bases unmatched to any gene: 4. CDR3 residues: CASSPLAGGSTDTQYF. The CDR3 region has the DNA TGCGCCAGCAGCCCCCTAGCGGGAGGCAGCACAGATACGCAGTATTTT.

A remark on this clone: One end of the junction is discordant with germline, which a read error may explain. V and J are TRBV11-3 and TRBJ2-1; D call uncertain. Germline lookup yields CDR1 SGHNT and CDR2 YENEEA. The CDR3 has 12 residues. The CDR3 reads CASSLVSGTAVF. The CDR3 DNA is TGTGCCAGCAGCTTAGTTTCTGGCACCGCGGTCTTC.

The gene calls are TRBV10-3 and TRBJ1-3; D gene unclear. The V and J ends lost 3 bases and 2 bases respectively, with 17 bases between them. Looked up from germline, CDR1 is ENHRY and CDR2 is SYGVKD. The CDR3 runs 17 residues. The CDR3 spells CAISDPGRGVAGNTIYF. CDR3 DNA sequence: TGTGCCATCAGTGACCCCGGACGGGGAGTGGCTGGAAACACCATATATTTT.

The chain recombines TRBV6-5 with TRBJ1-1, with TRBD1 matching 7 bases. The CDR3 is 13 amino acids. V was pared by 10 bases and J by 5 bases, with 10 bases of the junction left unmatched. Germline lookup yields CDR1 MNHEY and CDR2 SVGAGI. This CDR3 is CATIRQGRTEAFF. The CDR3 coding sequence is TGTGCCACAATAAGACAGGGTCGAACTGAAGCTTTCTTT.

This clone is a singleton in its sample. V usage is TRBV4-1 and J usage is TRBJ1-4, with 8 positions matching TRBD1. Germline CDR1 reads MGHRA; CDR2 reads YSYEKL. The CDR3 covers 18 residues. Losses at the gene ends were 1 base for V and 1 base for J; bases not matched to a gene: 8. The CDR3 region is CASSQGGRQGRTNEKLFF. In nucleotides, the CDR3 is TGCGCCAGCAGCCAAGGTGGTAGACAGGGGCGAACTAATGAAAAACTGTTTTTT.

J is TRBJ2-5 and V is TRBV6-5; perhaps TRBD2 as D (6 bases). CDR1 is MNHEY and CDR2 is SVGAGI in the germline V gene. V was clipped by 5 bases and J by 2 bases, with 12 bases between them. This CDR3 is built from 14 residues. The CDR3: CASSEPGAQETQYF. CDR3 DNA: TGTGCCAGCAGTGAGCCGGGAGCTCAAGAGACCCAGTACTTC.

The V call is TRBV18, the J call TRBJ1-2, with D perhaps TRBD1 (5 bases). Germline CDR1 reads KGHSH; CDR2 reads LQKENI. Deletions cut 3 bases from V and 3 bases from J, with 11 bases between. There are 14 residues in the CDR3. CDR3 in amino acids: CASSPTDTDYGYTF. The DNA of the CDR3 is TGTGCCAGCTCACCTACGGACACGGACTATGGCTACACCTTC.

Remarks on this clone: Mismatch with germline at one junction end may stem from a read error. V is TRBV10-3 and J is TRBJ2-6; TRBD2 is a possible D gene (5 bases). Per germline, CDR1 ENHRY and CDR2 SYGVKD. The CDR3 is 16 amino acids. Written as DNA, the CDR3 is TGTGCCAGCAGTGACTCCGGAGGATCTGGGGCCAACGTCCTGACTTTC. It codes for CASSDSGGSGANVLTF.

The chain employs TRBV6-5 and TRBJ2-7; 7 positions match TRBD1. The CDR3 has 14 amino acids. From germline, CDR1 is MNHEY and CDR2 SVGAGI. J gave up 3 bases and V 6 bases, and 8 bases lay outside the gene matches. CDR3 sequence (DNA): TGTGCCAGCAGCACCGGGACAGCCCTCTACGAGCAGTACTTC. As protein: CASSTGTALYEQYF.

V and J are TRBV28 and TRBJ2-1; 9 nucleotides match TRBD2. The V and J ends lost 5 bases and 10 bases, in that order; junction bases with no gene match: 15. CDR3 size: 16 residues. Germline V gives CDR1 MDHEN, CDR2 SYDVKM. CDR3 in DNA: TGTGCCAGCAGTCCCCTCCTGGCGGGAGGGCCGTCAGAGCAGTTCTTC. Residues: CASSPLLAGGPSEQFF. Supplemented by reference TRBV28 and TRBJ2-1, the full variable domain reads DVKVTQSSRYLVKRTGEKVFLECVQDMDHENMFWYRQDPGLGLRLIYFSYDVKMKEKGDIPEGYSVSREKKERFSLILESASTNQTSMYLCASSPLLAGGPSEQFFGPGTRLTVL.

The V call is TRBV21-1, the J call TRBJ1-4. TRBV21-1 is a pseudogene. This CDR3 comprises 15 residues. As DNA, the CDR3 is TGTGCCAGCAGCAAAAAATACGGGACTGATGAAAAACTGTTTTTT. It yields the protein CASSKKYGTDEKLFF.

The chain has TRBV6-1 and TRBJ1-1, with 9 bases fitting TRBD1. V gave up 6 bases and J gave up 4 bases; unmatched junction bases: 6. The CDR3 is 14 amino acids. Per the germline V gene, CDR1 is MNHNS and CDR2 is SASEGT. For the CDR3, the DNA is TGTGCCAGCAGGGGGGGACAGGGAGGCACTGAAGCTTTCTTT. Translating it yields CASRGGQGGTEAFF.

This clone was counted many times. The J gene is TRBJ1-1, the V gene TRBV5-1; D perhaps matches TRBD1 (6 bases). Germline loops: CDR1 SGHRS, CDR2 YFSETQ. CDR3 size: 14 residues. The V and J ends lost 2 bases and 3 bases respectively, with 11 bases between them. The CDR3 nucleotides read TGCGCCAGCAGCTTATCAGGGGTAGACACTGAAGCTTTCTTT. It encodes CASSLSGVDTEAFF. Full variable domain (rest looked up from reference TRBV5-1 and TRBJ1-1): KAGVTQTPRYLIKTRGQQVTLSCSPISGHRSVSWYQQTPGQGLQFLFEYFSETQRNKGNFPGRFSGRQFSNSRSEMNVSTLELGDSALYLCASSLSGVDTEAFFGQGTRLTVV.

This chain's CDR3 is CASSFLTGTLTYEQYF. CDR3 bases: TGCGCCAGCAGCTTCCTCACCGGGACACTGACCTACGAGCAGTACTTC. V and J are TRBV5-1 and TRBJ2-7, with D possibly being TRBD1 (6 bases). The CDR3 runs to 16 residues. CDR1 and CDR2 from the germline V gene are SGHRS and YFSETQ. Trimming removed 2 bases from V and 2 bases from J, with 17 bases in between.

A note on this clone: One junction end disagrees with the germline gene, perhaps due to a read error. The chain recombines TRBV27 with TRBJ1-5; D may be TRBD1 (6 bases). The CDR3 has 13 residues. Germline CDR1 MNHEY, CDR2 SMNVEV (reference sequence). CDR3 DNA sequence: TGTGCCACCAGTGGGCAGGGGAGTCAGCCCCAGCATTTT. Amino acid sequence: CATSGQGSQPQHF.

The CDR3 nucleotides read TGCGCCAGCAGCTCGCCGTTGAGGGAGGGCTACACCTTC. Protein sequence: CASSSPLREGYTF. This chain uses TRBV5-1 with TRBJ1-2; D unclear. V lost 3 bases and J 8 bases, leaving 14 bases between the germline ends. This CDR3 is 13 amino acids long. Germline V gives CDR1 SGHRS, CDR2 YFSETQ.

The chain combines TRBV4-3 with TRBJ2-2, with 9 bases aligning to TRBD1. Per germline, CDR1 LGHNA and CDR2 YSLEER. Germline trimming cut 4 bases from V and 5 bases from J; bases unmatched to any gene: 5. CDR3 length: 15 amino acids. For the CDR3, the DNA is TGCGCCAGCAGCCTAACAGGGGGCTGGACCGGGGAGCTGTTTTTT. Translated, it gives CASSLTGGWTGELFF.